Following are 2 T cell receptor beta chains from one sample sequenced in a study of T cell repertoires in cytomegalovirus infection. For these TCRs, the target antigens are not known. TCRdb passed the reads through MiXCR, listing each CDR3 protein once. This sample has about 900,000 distinct CDR3 sequences, with more than 25% found just once. The input for sequencing was cultured CD8+ T cells from PBMCs, taken from culture after CMV antigen stimulation. These receptor sequences come from a human donor in good health (CMV status not recorded). Some clones in this sample may be carry-over from other donors' samples.

V and J are TRBV19 and TRBJ1-2; D gene unclear. Germline V gene data show CDR1 as LNHDA and CDR2 as SQIVND (reference sequence). The CDR3 covers 12 residues. The ends were cut back, 8 bases at V and 4 bases at J, with 11 bases in the middle. The CDR3 loop reads CASGPGGYGYTF. The CDR3, as DNA: TGTGCCAGTGGCCCAGGCGGCTATGGCTACACCTTC. Variable domain in full (rest from reference TRBV19 and TRBJ1-2): DGGITQSPKYLFRKEGQNVTLSCEQNLNHDAMYWYRQDPGQGLRLIYYSQIVNDFQKGDIAEGYSVSREKKESFPLTVTSAQKNPTAFYLCASGPGGYGYTFGSGTRLTVV.

V and J are TRBV4-3 and TRBJ1-1; 9 nucleotides align to TRBD1. Germline lookup yields CDR1 LGHNA and CDR2 YSLEER. V lost 4 bases, J lost 3 bases, and 9 bases stayed unmatched. The CDR3 runs 16 residues. CDR3 nucleotide sequence: TGCGCCAGCAGCCCCAGGGACAGGGTGGATGACACTGAAGCTTTCTTT. Translating it yields CASSPRDRVDDTEAFF.